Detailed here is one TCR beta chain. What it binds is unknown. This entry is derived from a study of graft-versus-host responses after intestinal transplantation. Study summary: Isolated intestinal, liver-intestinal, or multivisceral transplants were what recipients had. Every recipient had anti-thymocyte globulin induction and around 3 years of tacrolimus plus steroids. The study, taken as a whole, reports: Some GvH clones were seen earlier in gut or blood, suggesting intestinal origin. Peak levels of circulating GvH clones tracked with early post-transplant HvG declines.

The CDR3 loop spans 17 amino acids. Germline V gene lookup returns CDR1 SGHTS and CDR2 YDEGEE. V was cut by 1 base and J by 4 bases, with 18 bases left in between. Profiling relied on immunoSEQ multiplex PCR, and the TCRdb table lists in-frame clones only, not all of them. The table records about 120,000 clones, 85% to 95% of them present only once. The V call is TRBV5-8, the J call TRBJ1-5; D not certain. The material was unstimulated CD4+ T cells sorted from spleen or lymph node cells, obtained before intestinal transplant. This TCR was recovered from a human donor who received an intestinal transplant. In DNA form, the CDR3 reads TGTGCCAGCAGCTTGATGAAATTAACGCAGGCAAATCAGCCCCAGCATTTT. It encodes CASSLMKLTQANQPQHF.